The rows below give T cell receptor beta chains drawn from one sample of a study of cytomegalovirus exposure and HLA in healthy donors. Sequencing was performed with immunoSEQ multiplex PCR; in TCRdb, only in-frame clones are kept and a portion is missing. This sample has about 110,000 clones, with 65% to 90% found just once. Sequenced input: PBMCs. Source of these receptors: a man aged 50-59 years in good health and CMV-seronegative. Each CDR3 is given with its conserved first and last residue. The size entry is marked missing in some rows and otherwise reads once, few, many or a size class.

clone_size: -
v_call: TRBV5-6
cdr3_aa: CASSSGRVSGYTF

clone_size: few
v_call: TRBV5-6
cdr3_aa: CASSWLSGPPLSQHF

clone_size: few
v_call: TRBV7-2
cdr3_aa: CASSRPGASGRTGELFF

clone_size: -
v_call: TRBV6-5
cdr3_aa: CASSPGQGNTIYF

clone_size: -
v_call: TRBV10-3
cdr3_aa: CAISDQGANEQFF

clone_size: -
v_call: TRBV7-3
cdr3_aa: CASGHTPAGGLGANVLTF

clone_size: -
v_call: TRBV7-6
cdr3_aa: CASSQLRDSYEQYF

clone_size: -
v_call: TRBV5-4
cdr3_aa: CASSLGGERGDGYTF

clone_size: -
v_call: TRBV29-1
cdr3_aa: CSVAFYYGYTF

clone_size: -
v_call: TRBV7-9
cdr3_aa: CASSLAVRRGRWDEQFF

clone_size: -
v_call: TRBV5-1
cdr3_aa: CASRIGDYGYTF